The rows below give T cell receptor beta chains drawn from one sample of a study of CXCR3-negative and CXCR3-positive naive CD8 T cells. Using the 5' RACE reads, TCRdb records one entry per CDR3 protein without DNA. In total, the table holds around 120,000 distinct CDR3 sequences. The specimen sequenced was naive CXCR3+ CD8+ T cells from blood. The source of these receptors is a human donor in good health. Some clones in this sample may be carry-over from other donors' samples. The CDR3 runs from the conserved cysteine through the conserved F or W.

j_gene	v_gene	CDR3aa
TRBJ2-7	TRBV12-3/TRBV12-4	CASSLPRGISAQRAGYEQYF
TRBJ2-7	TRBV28	CASSWGTPTYEQYF
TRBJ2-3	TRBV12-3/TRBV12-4	CASSSAGGTDTQYF
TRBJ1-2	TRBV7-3	CASSPAGPLDYGYTF
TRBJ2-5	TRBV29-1	CSVEDNETQYF
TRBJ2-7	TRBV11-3	CASSFGRTYEQYF
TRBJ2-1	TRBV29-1	CSSHLDRTGEQFF
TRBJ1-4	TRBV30	CARDSGALNEKLFF
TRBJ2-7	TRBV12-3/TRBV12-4	CASSHDLAPGRMTYEQYF
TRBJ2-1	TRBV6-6	CASSAWGVSYNEQFF
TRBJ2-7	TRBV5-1	CASRDNSYEQYF
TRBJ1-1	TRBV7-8	CASSLDGGGGTEAFF
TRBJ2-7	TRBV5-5	CASSGAGQGRYEQYF
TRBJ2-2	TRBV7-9	CASSLMAGTGYRRYTGELFF
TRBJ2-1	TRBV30	CAWSVGGAYNEQFF
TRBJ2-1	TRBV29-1	CSAPGQHYNEQFF
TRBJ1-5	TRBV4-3	CASSQDAAPDSNQPQHF
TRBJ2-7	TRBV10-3	CAISERTLLYEQYF
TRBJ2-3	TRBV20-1	CSARAPDSLNTQYF
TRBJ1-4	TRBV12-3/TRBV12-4	CASSPPDEKLFF
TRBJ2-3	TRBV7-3	CASSFIGNPPDTQYF
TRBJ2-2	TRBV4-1	CASSGGGDANTGELFF
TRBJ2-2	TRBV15	CATSRDRQSGTGELFF
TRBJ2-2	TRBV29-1	CSVEGAGELFF